This entry lists 28 T cell receptor beta chains sequenced from one sample in a study of cytomegalovirus exposure and HLA in healthy donors. The primer mix had 60 Vbeta and 13 Jbeta primers. The assay was immunoSEQ multiplex PCR, and TCRdb's table has in-frame clones only and misses some. The sample lists roughly 170,000 clones, more than 65% occurring once. Input material: PBMCs. Receptors were obtained from a girl under 10 years old in good health and CMV-seropositive.

The count of this clone is one. This rearrangement joins TRBV19 to TRBJ1-5; D not certain. The CDR3 is 16 residues long. Trimming took 6 bases from V and 0 from J, leaving 15 bases between them. Germline CDR1 and CDR2: LNHDA and SQIVND (reference sequence). The CDR3, as DNA: TGTGCCAGTAGCCCTTTCAACCTATATAGCAATCAGCCCCAGCATTTT. This translates into CASSPFNLYSNQPQHF.

J is TRBJ2-2 and V is TRBV15, with a weak D call TRBD1 (5 bases). In germline, CDR1 is LNHNV, CDR2 YYDKDF (reference sequence). The CDR3 totals 16 residues. Trimming cost V 4 bases and J 0 bases, with 12 bases left between them. CDR3 loop: CATSTQDTANTGELFF. CDR3 nucleotide sequence: TGTGCCACCAGCACACAGGATACCGCGAACACCGGGGAGCTGTTTTTT. The whole variable domain, remainder taken from reference TRBV15 and TRBJ2-2, is DAMVIQNPRYQVTQFGKPVTLSCSQTLNHNVMYWYQQKSSQAPKLLFHYYDKDFNNEADTPDNFQSRRPNTSFCFLDIRSPGLGDTAMYLCATSTQDTANTGELFFGEGSRLTVL.

As DNA, the CDR3 is TGTGCCTGGAGTGTACGGGCGGCAGGGGCCTACGAGCAGTACTTC. Its translation is CAWSVRAAGAYEQYF. The J gene is TRBJ2-5, the V gene TRBV30; TRBD1 might be the D (6 bases). The end of the DNA is better explained by TRBJ2-7, so the J call may be wrong. CDR3 length equals 15 residues. Per germline, CDR1 GTSNPN and CDR2 SVGIG (reference sequence).

The genes are TRBV5-1 and TRBJ2-1, with 9 bases aligning to TRBD2. The CDR3 is 16 amino acids. Trimming cost V 4 bases and J 4 bases; bases outside gene matches: 9. Germline V gene data show CDR1 as SGHRS and CDR2 as YFSETQ. The chain's CDR3 is CASSDGTSLTYNEQFF. The CDR3 bases are TGCGCCAGCAGCGACGGGACTAGCTTAACTTACAATGAGCAGTTCTTC.

V gene TRBV5-6 combines with J gene TRBJ2-1; TRBD2 might be the D (5 bases). Looked up from germline, CDR1 is SGHDT and CDR2 is YYEEEE. The ends were cut back, 0 bases at V and 9 bases at J, with 7 bases in the middle. The CDR3 totals 12 residues. Here the CDR3 reads CASSLAGVEQFF. The CDR3, as DNA: TGTGCCAGCAGCTTGGCCGGGGTTGAGCAGTTCTTC. Looking up the rest from reference TRBV5-6 and TRBJ2-1 gives the full variable domain: DAGVTQSPTHLIKTRGQQVTLRCSPKSGHDTVSWYQQALGQGPQFIFQYYEEEERQRGNFPDRFSGHQFPNYSSELNVNALLLGDSALYLCASSLAGVEQFFGPGTRLTVL.

The chain joins TRBV11-3 to TRBJ2-1; D is undetermined. Trimming removed 6 bases at V and 0 bases at J, with 15 bases between. The germline V gene has CDR1 SGHNT and CDR2 YENEEA. The CDR3 runs to 16 residues. The CDR3 nucleotides read TGTGCCAGCAGTCTCGAATATCTAAGCTCCTACAATGAGCAGTTCTTC. Its translation is CASSLEYLSSYNEQFF.

V gene TRBV28 combines with J gene TRBJ1-2; 9 bases map to TRBD1. CDR3 length: 14 amino acids. Germline CDR1 is MDHEN and CDR2 is SYDVKM. After removal of 4 bases from V and 8 bases from J, the junction contained 8 bases not matched to a gene. The CDR3 DNA reads TGTGCCAGCAGTTCCCCCGGGACAGGGCACGGCTACACCTTC. The encoded protein is CASSSPGTGHGYTF.

The chain employs TRBV14 and TRBJ2-5; D unresolved. Deletions cut 3 bases from V and 3 bases from J, with 11 bases between. Per germline, CDR1 SGHDN and CDR2 FVKESK. The CDR3 contains 14 residues. As DNA, the CDR3 is TGTGCCAGCAGCCAGCCGCACACAAAAGAGACCCAGTACTTC. It codes for CASSQPHTKETQYF. Combining the CDR3 with reference TRBV14 and TRBJ2-5 gives the whole variable domain EAGVTQFPSHSVIEKGQTVTLRCDPISGHDNLYWYRRVMGKEIKFLLHFVKESKQDESGMPNNRFLAERTGGTYSTLKVQPAELEDSGVYFCASSQPHTKETQYFGPGTRLLVL.

The chain employs TRBV2 and TRBJ1-2; 7 positions agree with TRBD1. The CDR3 extends over 14 amino acids. Trimming took 5 bases from V and 4 from J; bases not matched to a gene: 7. Germline V gives CDR1 SNHLY, CDR2 FYNNEI. CDR3 residues: CASSRTTGSYGYTF. DNA for the CDR3: TGTGCCAGCAGTAGAACGACAGGGTCCTATGGCTACACCTTC.

The rearrangement joins TRBV5-5 to TRBJ2-7, with D possibly TRBD1 on 5 matching bases. V was clipped by 5 bases and J by 4 bases, with 10 bases between them. Germline loops: CDR1 SGHKS, CDR2 YYEKEE (reference sequence). This CDR3 comprises 12 residues. The CDR3 DNA reads TGTGCCAGCAGACAGGAAGGGTACGAGCAGTACTTC. It specifies CASRQEGYEQYF.

The V and J genes are TRBV29-1 and TRBJ1-4; 11 nucleotides match TRBD1. V lost 7 bases to trimming and J lost 12 bases; unmatched junction nucleotides: 10. The CDR3 totals 13 residues. Germline CDR1 is SQVTM and CDR2 is ANQGSEA. CDR3 in amino acids: CSASRDRGIELFF. Written as DNA, the CDR3 is TGCAGCGCATCACGGGACAGGGGGATCGAACTGTTTTTT.

The rearrangement joins TRBV5-5 to TRBJ2-7; 10 positions agree with TRBD2. CDR3 length: 16 residues. Germline V gene data show CDR1 as SGHKS and CDR2 as YYEKEE (reference sequence). V shed 3 bases and J 2 bases; nucleotides not matched to a gene: 8. In DNA, the CDR3 is TGTGCCAGCAGCTCCACCACTAGCGGGATCGCCTACGAGCAGTACTTC. Protein: CASSSTTSGIAYEQYF.

A few counts support this clone. This chain joins TRBV6-6 and TRBJ1-2; D not certain. Trimming shortened V by 6 bases and J by 3 bases, and 17 bases separated the two germline ends. Per the germline V gene, CDR1 is MNHNY and CDR2 is SVGAGI (reference sequence). CDR3 length: 15 amino acids. The CDR3: CASRGRRVGDYGYTF. CDR3 DNA: TGTGCCAGCAGAGGGAGAAGGGTTGGCGACTATGGCTACACCTTC.

The gene calls are TRBV4-1 and TRBJ2-6; D possibly corresponds to TRBD1 (5 bases). V lost 0 bases and J lost 1, with 16 bases in between. The CDR3 is made up of 19 amino acids. The germline V gene has CDR1 MGHRA and CDR2 YSYEKL. The CDR3 spells CASSQEGRKKGSGANVLTF. CDR3 nucleotides: TGCGCCAGCAGCCAAGAGGGCAGGAAGAAGGGGTCTGGGGCCAACGTCCTGACTTTC.

This chain uses TRBV9 with TRBJ1-1, with unresolved D. V lost 2 bases and J 1 base, leaving 6 bases between the germline ends. Germline V lookup: CDR1 SGDLS, CDR2 YYNGEE. The CDR3 is 13 amino acids. The CDR3: CASSVFGNTEAFF. DNA for the CDR3: TGTGCCAGCAGCGTTTTCGGGAACACTGAAGCTTTCTTT.

V is TRBV29-1 and J is TRBJ1-2; 8 positions agree with TRBD1. V was clipped by 6 bases and J by 4 bases; unmatched bases: 7. The germline V gene encodes CDR1 SQVTM and CDR2 ANQGSEA. CDR3 length: 13 amino acids. For the CDR3, the DNA is TGCAGCGTCGCAGGGACAGGCACCTATGGCTACACCTTC. Protein: CSVAGTGTYGYTF.

In nucleotides, the CDR3 is TGTGCCAGCAGCCCAACCGGGACAGAGGCCTACGAGCAGTACTTC. This gives the protein CASSPTGTEAYEQYF. The chain has TRBV13 and TRBJ2-7; 7 positions agree with TRBD1. Germline CDR1 PRHDT, CDR2 FYEKMQ (reference sequence). The J segment lost 2 bases and the V segment lost 5 bases, leaving 9 bases of the junction unmatched. The CDR3 contains 15 residues.

This sequence joins TRBV13 and TRBJ2-5; TRBD1 aligns across 7 bases. The CDR3 consists of 16 residues. J was trimmed by 5 bases and V by 0 bases; bases with no gene match: 9. Germline values: CDR1 PRHDT, CDR2 FYEKMQ (reference sequence). CDR3 nucleotide sequence: TGTGCCAGCAGCTTAGGGACAGGGATTGGTGGGGAGACCCAGTACTTC. Residues: CASSLGTGIGGETQYF.

This clone was detected only once. The V call is TRBV5-6, the J call TRBJ1-1; TRBD1 aligns across 7 bases. CDR1 SGHDT and CDR2 YYEEEE come from the germline V gene. The CDR3 has 14 amino acids. V was pared by 2 bases and J by 6 bases, with 7 bases of the junction left unmatched. CDR3 DNA sequence: TGTGCCAGCAGCTTACTACAGGGGATGTCTGAAGCTTTCTTT. It codes for CASSLLQGMSEAFF.

The chain is built from TRBV9 and TRBJ1-1, with 7 bases that match TRBD1. Germline CDR1 reads SGDLS; CDR2 reads YYNGEE. CDR3 length: 15 residues. The J segment lost 5 bases and the V segment lost 4 bases, leaving 11 bases of the junction unmatched. The CDR3, as DNA: TGTGCCAGCAGCCCCCGGCAGGGGGTAAGGACTGAAGCTTTCTTT. Amino acid sequence: CASSPRQGVRTEAFF.

The chain couples TRBV19 to TRBJ1-2; a weak D match, TRBD1 (5 bases). CDR3 size: 17 residues. Trimming removed 3 bases at V and 0 bases at J, with 17 bases between. Looked up from germline, CDR1 is LNHDA and CDR2 is SQIVND (reference sequence). CDR3 protein: CASSIPLGRGPNYGYTF. CDR3 nucleotide sequence: TGTGCCAGTAGTATCCCCTTGGGAAGGGGTCCTAACTATGGCTACACCTTC.

The chain employs TRBV4-1 and TRBJ2-7, with 7 bases identical to TRBD2. The junction had 8 bases not matched to a gene; V was cut back by 1 base and J by 2 bases. CDR3 length: 16 amino acids. Germline values: CDR1 MGHRA, CDR2 YSYEKL. CDR3 loop: CASSQGHGGETYEQYF. CDR3 bases: TGCGCCAGCAGCCAAGGGCATGGGGGGGAGACCTACGAGCAGTACTTC.

V usage is TRBV15 and J usage is TRBJ1-1; D unresolved. Germline CDR1 and CDR2: LNHNV and YYDKDF (reference sequence). V lost 0 bases and J lost 7, with 6 bases in between. CDR3 length: 12 residues. The CDR3 DNA reads TGTGCCACCAGCAGAGATCGGAGTGAAGCTTTCTTT. It encodes CATSRDRSEAFF. Using reference TRBV15 and TRBJ1-1 for the parts outside the CDR3, the full variable domain is DAMVIQNPRYQVTQFGKPVTLSCSQTLNHNVMYWYQQKSSQAPKLLFHYYDKDFNNEADTPDNFQSRRPNTSFCFLDIRSPGLGDTAMYLCATSRDRSEAFFGQGTRLTVV.

This clone showed up just once. The chain carries TRBV4-1 and TRBJ1-2; possible D gene TRBD1, 5 bases. The germline V gene has CDR1 MGHRA and CDR2 YSYEKL. CDR3 length equals 14 residues. Trimming left V 1 base short and J 7 bases short, with 13 bases between. The chain's CDR3 is CASSQAGGGSGYTF. The CDR3, as DNA: TGCGCCAGCAGCCAAGCTGGTGGGGGGTCTGGCTACACCTTC.

The chain carries TRBV5-4 and TRBJ2-1; tentatively, D is TRBD2 (6 bases). The CDR3 sequence is 15 residues long. V dropped 5 bases and J dropped 4 bases, with 16 bases sitting between them. Germline-derived CDR1 and CDR2 are SGHNT and YYREEE (reference sequence). Written as DNA, the CDR3 is TGTGCCAGCAGAAGAGGAGGGGATCAATACAATGAGCAGTTCTTC. It encodes CASRRGGDQYNEQFF.

V gene TRBV5-1 combines with J gene TRBJ1-4; D is uncertain. This CDR3 is built from 14 residues. The germline CDR1 and CDR2 sequences are SGHRS and YFSETQ. V was clipped by 1 base and J by 7 bases, with 11 bases between them. CDR3 in DNA: TGCGCCAGCAGCTTGCGTAGTCTTAGTGAAAAACTGTTTTTT. This sequence encodes CASSLRSLSEKLFF.

CDR3 nucleotide sequence: TGTGCCAGCAGCTTTGTAAGCGCAGATACGCAGTATTTT. Its translation: CASSFVSADTQYF. The chain couples TRBV7-3 to TRBJ2-3; D not resolved. The germline V gene encodes CDR1 SGHTA and CDR2 FQGTGA. V gave up 3 bases and J gave up 4 bases, with 8 bases separating them. The CDR3 covers 13 residues.

The V and J genes are TRBV6-5 and TRBJ1-6, with TRBD1 matching 9 bases. The CDR3 totals 15 residues. Germline V CDR1 and CDR2: MNHEY, SVGAGI. The junction had 1 base not matched to a gene; V was cut back by 0 bases and J by 7 bases. The CDR3 reads CASSYSQGANSPLHF. Written as DNA, the CDR3 is TGTGCCAGCAGTTACTCACAGGGGGCAAATTCACCCCTCCACTTT.